These T cell receptor beta chains were read from a single sample in a study of blood T cell repertoires in COVID-19. The repertoire was sequenced with immunoSEQ multiplex PCR; TCRdb's copy has only in-frame clones and lacks some. The sample has around 250,000 clones, 70% to 90% seen once. Material: PBMCs or T cells enriched from blood (not recorded which). Source of these receptors: a woman aged 25 to 45 with acute COVID-19. Each CDR3 is given with its conserved first and last residue. Each record gives: CDR3 protein, CDR3 DNA, D gene, J gene, V gene. A D gene is named only where the DNA matches it firmly.

CDR3: CASRGGPRGSWFATNEKLFF
DNA: TGCGCCAGCAGAGGGGGCCCCAGGGGATCCTGGTTTGCAACTAATGAAAAACTGTTTTTT
D: TRBD1
J: TRBJ1-4
V: TRBV10-1

CDR3: CASSKGAGGNTIYF
DNA: TGCGCCAGCAGCAAGGGGGCGGGTGGAAACACCATATATTTT
D: TRBD1
J: TRBJ1-3
V: TRBV4-1

CDR3: CASSLRPDRGNSPLHF
DNA: TGCGCCAGCAGCTTGCGCCCCGACAGGGGCAATTCACCCCTCCACTTT
D: TRBD1
J: TRBJ1-6
V: TRBV5-1

CDR3: CASSEDSNRDEQYF
DNA: TGTGCCAGCTCAGAGGACAGCAACCGGGACGAGCAGTACTTC
D: -
J: TRBJ2-7
V: TRBV28

CDR3: CASSPGTTDYEQYF
DNA: TGTGCCAGCAGCCCCGGGACTACCGACTACGAGCAGTACTTC
D: TRBD2
J: TRBJ2-7
V: TRBV5-5

CDR3: CASSWSWTESSYEQYF
DNA: TGTGCCAGCAGTTGGTCGTGGACAGAAAGCTCCTACGAGCAGTACTTC
D: -
J: TRBJ2-7
V: TRBV28

CDR3: CASSLDRGGSPLHF
DNA: TGTGCCAGCAGTCTTGACAGGGGAGGTTCACCCCTCCACTTT
D: TRBD1
J: TRBJ1-6
V: TRBV27

CDR3: CASSPWTSDSSGANVLTF
DNA: TGTGCCAGCAGCCCCTGGACTAGCGATAGCTCTGGGGCCAACGTCCTGACTTTC
D: TRBD2
J: TRBJ2-6
V: TRBV4-2

CDR3: CASSPWGSGVTSTDTQYF
DNA: TGTGCCAGCAGCCCCTGGGGTAGCGGGGTCACTAGCACAGATACGCAGTATTTT
D: TRBD2
J: TRBJ2-3
V: TRBV7-9

CDR3: CASSTRTGVRSNQPQHF
DNA: TGTGCCAGCAGCACACGGACAGGGGTGAGGAGCAATCAGCCCCAGCATTTT
D: TRBD1
J: TRBJ1-5
V: TRBV7-2

CDR3: CASSHGQGQNIQYF
DNA: TGCGCCAGCAGCCACGGACAGGGTCAAAACATTCAGTACTTC
D: TRBD1
J: TRBJ2-4
V: TRBV5-1